The entry below describes one T cell receptor beta chain. Its binding antigen is unknown. No clone much larger than this one lies a single base away; base qualities are absent. The cysteine opens and the phenylalanine closes a CDR3 of 15 amino acids. CDR3 DNA is the only sequence kept; it has 45 bases, read in frame from the first base. CDR1 LNHDA and CDR2 SQIVND were looked up in the germline V gene (reference sequence). V sheds 0 bases and J sheds 2 bases, leaving 10 bases between their ends. The study profiled bulk TCR beta-chain repertoires in matched peripheral blood, tumor and adjacent normal breast tissue taken from roughly 17 patients with early-stage breast cancer. Before surgery, whole blood (about 5-10 mL) was collected into EDTA tubes and processed within 2 hours. Ficoll-Paque centrifugation in SepMate-50 tubes was used to isolate peripheral blood mononuclear cells. PBMCs were cryopreserved in aliquots of roughly 2 to 4.5 million cells in roughly 90% FBS with around 10% DMSO and kept in liquid nitrogen. Genomic DNA was extracted with the Qiagen AllPrep DNA/RNA Mini kit.

Each sample was amplified as two independent genomic DNA replicates: approximately 0.49 ug for blood and around 1.5 ug for tumor or normal breast. TCRB sequencing of genomic DNA was carried out with the ImmunoSeq Intro kit according to the manufacturer's instructions. The multiplex PCR ran for about 31 cycles using proprietary primers and spike-in control sequences for absolute quantification. An 87-bp fragment spanning the CDR3 and flanking V and J genes was sequenced with single-end 150-bp reads. Seven samples, each with two replicates, were multiplexed per lane of an Illumina MiSeq using version 3.0 chemistry. The authors' pipeline ran thus. The vendor's proprietary pipeline handled the raw data processing, merging both replicates into a single result for each sample. To define clonotypes, the study grouped productive rearrangements that shared the V-gene family, CDR3 amino acid sequence and J-gene segment. Clonality was computed as 1 minus the normalized Shannon entropy (Pielou evenness) of TCRB abundances. T cell density was estimated as total templates divided by the number of input cells, with the number of input cells inferred from the DNA input amount. Recon with default parameters was used to estimate total repertoire diversity and clonality. Clonotypes with over 0.1% abundance in tumor and at least 32-fold higher abundance in tumor than in normal breast were defined as tumor-enriched. The table comes from immuneACCESS by way of TCRdb, which keeps in-frame sequences with V and J called. Part of the clones is missing from these tables; in studies checked, under half for an unresolved V gene and the rest for unknown reasons. Clonal size and the V and J genes are those of that table, whereas D and trimming came from the DNA. The sample profile shows around 40,000 clones; around two thirds of them were found once. 5.5% to 8% of the sample is taken by the ten largest.

This entry comes from a study of early stage breast cancer tumors (dated by TCRdb to the late 2010s). About the full investigation: Of the roughly 16 invasive breast tumors, more than 9 were found to be estrogen receptor-positive, progesterone receptor-positive and HER2-negative. Across all samples, 2 million to 3 million templates representing about 1 million unique clonotypes were detected. About 70% of the 12 ER+/PR+/HER2- tumors were invasive ductal carcinomas, while the other four were invasive lobular carcinomas. On average, each sample had approximately 9.2-fold read coverage.

Points the paper makes about the study in general: Because the cohort was small, analysis by tumor subtype was not possible. Sequencing bulk genomic DNA from unsorted cells could not capture chain pairing or functional markers like CD4, CD8 and FOXP3. Compared with adjacent normal breast tissue, tumors had around 2.6-fold higher T cell density and higher clonality. Repertoires from blood and normal breast were more alike than repertoires from blood and tumor, and in about 90% of the 16 patients, comparing each tissue with blood separated tumor from normal. Enriched TCRB sequences shared across patients were found to be mostly commonly generated sequences that were unlikely to play an important role in the tumor microenvironment.

This sequence originates from a person aged 45-60 years with breast cancer. The sample comprised blood. The rearrangement combines TRBV19 with TRBJ2-5; the best D guess is TRBD1, with 5 bases matching. The CDR3 has the sequence CASSIEGRRQETQYF. The nucleotide sequence is TGTGCCAGTAGTATAGAGGGGCGGAGACAAGAGACCCAGTACTTC.